These T cell receptor beta chains were read from a single sample in a study of blood T cell repertoires in COVID-19. Clones were read by immunoSEQ multiplex PCR, and TCRdb kept only the in-frame ones, dropping some. The sample lists about 59,000 clones; approximately 80% were seen once. The specimen sequenced was peripheral blood. Receptors originate from a woman older than 75 with acute or convalescent COVID-19. The CDR3 runs from the conserved cysteine through the conserved F or W. Fields, in order: D gene, J gene, CDR3 length, V gene, clone size, CDR3 protein, CDR3 DNA. D genes are given only for firm matches. Clone size is not always given. Where it is, it says once, few, many or a class for expanded clones.

D: .
J: TRBJ2-1
length: 20
V: TRBV21-1
size: .
CDR3: CASSKDLLSGTPRVYNEQFF
DNA: TGTGCCAGCAGCAAAGATTTACTTTCCGGCACCCCCAGGGTCTACAATGAGCAGTTCTTC

D: TRBD2
J: TRBJ2-1
length: 20
V: TRBV5-1
size: .
CDR3: CASTNLGSGLAGGLYNEQFF
DNA: TGCGCCAGCACCAACCTCGGCAGCGGACTAGCGGGAGGTCTCTACAATGAGCAGTTCTTC

D: .
J: TRBJ2-5
length: 15
V: TRBV7-3
size: .
CDR3: CASSSQGGWTETQYF
DNA: TGTGCCAGCAGTTCCCAGGGTGGGTGGACAGAGACCCAGTACTTC

D: TRBD1
J: TRBJ2-7
length: 14
V: TRBV7-9
size: .
CDR3: CASSSTGVSYEQYF
DNA: TGTGCCAGCAGCTCTACAGGGGTTTCTTACGAGCAGTACTTC

D: TRBD2
J: TRBJ2-1
length: 16
V: TRBV5-5
size: .
CDR3: CASSPGLAGGHTEQFF
DNA: TGTGCCAGCAGCCCGGGACTAGCGGGAGGACATACTGAGCAGTTCTTC

D: .
J: TRBJ1-1
length: 17
V: TRBV5-1
size: .
CDR3: CASSLDGYGSMNTEAFF
DNA: TGCGCCAGCAGCTTGGACGGGTACGGATCAATGAACACTGAAGCTTTCTTT

D: TRBD1
J: TRBJ1-5
length: 14
V: TRBV19
size: .
CDR3: CASSMGDREAPQHF
DNA: TGTGCCAGTAGTATGGGGGACAGGGAGGCGCCCCAGCATTTT

D: .
J: TRBJ1-2
length: 13
V: TRBV25-1
size: .
CDR3: CASYSGGHSGYTF
DNA: TGTGCCAGCTACTCCGGAGGGCATAGTGGCTACACCTTC

D: .
J: TRBJ1-5
length: 14
V: TRBV6-1
size: .
CDR3: CASSEVGAARPQHF
DNA: TGTGCCAGCAGTGAAGTGGGGGCGGCCCGACCCCAGCATTTT

D: .
J: TRBJ1-6
length: 15
V: TRBV6-4
size: .
CDR3: CASSPGSAYNSPLHF
DNA: TGTGCCAGCAGCCCCGGGTCCGCCTATAATTCACCCCTCCACTTT

D: TRBD1
J: TRBJ2-5
length: 15
V: TRBV5-4
size: .
CDR3: CASSPQGVLSETQYF
DNA: TGTGCCAGCAGCCCACAGGGGGTCCTTTCGGAGACCCAGTACTTC

D: .
J: TRBJ1-3
length: 16
V: TRBV5-1
size: .
CDR3: CASSLAGTLAGNTIYF
DNA: TGCGCCAGCAGCTTGGCAGGGACTCTAGCAGGAAACACCATATATTTT

D: TRBD2
J: TRBJ2-3
length: 13
V: TRBV5-6
size: .
CDR3: CASSLGSAGGLYF
DNA: TGTGCCAGCAGCTTGGGTTCAGCGGGAGGGCTATATTTT

D: TRBD2
J: TRBJ2-1
length: 15
V: TRBV7-9
size: .
CDR3: CASKPGLAGGDEQFF
DNA: TGTGCCAGCAAACCGGGACTAGCGGGGGGCGATGAGCAGTTCTTC

D: .
J: TRBJ1-6
length: 15
V: TRBV7-8
size: few
CDR3: CASSLNGYSNSPLHF
DNA: TGTGCCAGCAGCTTAAACGGTTATTCCAATTCACCCCTCCACTTT

D: TRBD1
J: TRBJ1-6
length: 14
V: TRBV7-2
size: .
CDR3: CASRRPGQYSPLHF
DNA: TGTGCCAGCAGACGGCCGGGACAGTATTCACCCCTCCACTTT

D: TRBD2
J: TRBJ2-3
length: 16
V: TRBV18
size: .
CDR3: CASSPQASGSPDTQYF
DNA: TGTGCCAGCTCACCACAAGCTAGCGGGAGTCCCGATACGCAGTATTTT

D: TRBD1
J: TRBJ1-3
length: 15
V: TRBV5-1
size: .
CDR3: CASSAGGTAGNTIYF
DNA: TGCGCCAGCAGCGCAGGGGGGACGGCTGGAAACACCATATATTTT

D: .
J: TRBJ2-7
length: 16
V: TRBV10-3
size: .
CDR3: CAISDPLTSFPYEQYF
DNA: TGTGCCATCAGTGACCCTTTGACTAGTTTTCCCTACGAGCAGTACTTC

D: .
J: TRBJ2-7
length: 20
V: TRBV5-1
size: .
CDR3: CASSHGLRFLTQLVNYEQYF
DNA: TGCGCCAGCAGCCACGGACTCAGGTTCCTGACTCAACTTGTTAACTACGAGCAGTACTTC

D: .
J: TRBJ1-1
length: 12
V: TRBV12-3/TRBV12-4
size: .
CDR3: CASRAGNTEAFF
DNA: TGTGCCAGTCGAGCAGGAAACACTGAAGCTTTCTTT

D: TRBD1
J: TRBJ1-4
length: 15
V: TRBV5-1
size: .
CDR3: CASSARTGEAEKLFF
DNA: TGCGCCAGCAGCGCCCGGACAGGGGAAGCTGAAAAACTGTTTTTT

D: TRBD1
J: TRBJ1-2
length: 13
V: TRBV3-1/TRBV3-2
size: .
CDR3: CASSPRTGDGYTF
DNA: TGTGCCAGCAGCCCCAGGACAGGAGACGGCTACACCTTC

D: TRBD2
J: TRBJ2-7
length: 16
V: TRBV9
size: .
CDR3: CASSMRSGNAPYEQYF
DNA: TGTGCCAGCAGCATGCGTAGCGGGAACGCACCCTACGAACAGTACTTC

D: .
J: TRBJ2-2
length: 15
V: TRBV23-1
size: .
CDR3: CASSRCLEGTGELFF
DNA: TGCGCCAGCAGTCGCTGCCTCGAGGGAACCGGGGAGCTGTTTTTT

D: TRBD1
J: TRBJ2-1
length: 14
V: TRBV29-1
size: .
CDR3: CSVRNRGLRNEQFF
DNA: TGCAGCGTTCGCAACAGGGGGCTAAGGAATGAGCAGTTCTTC

D: TRBD2
J: TRBJ2-3
length: 15
V: TRBV9
size: .
CDR3: CASSVGPDSGDTQYF
DNA: TGTGCCAGCAGCGTAGGCCCCGATAGCGGGGATACGCAGTATTTT

D: .
J: TRBJ1-5
length: 14
V: TRBV15
size: .
CDR3: CATSRDRSDQPQHF
DNA: TGTGCCACCAGCAGAGATCGTTCAGATCAGCCCCAGCATTTT

D: .
J: TRBJ1-1
length: 11
V: TRBV29-1
size: .
CDR3: CSCYRDTEAFF
DNA: TGCAGCTGCTACCGGGACACTGAAGCTTTCTTT

D: .
J: TRBJ2-7
length: 14
V: TRBV28
size: .
CDR3: CASSPRDISYEQYF
DNA: TGTGCCAGCAGCCCGAGGGACATCTCCTACGAGCAGTACTTC

D: TRBD1
J: TRBJ1-4
length: 14
V: TRBV6-5
size: once
CDR3: CASRATGGGEKLFF
DNA: TGTGCCAGCAGGGCGACAGGGGGAGGTGAAAAACTGTTTTTT

D: .
J: TRBJ2-5
length: 13
V: TRBV7-2
size: .
CDR3: CASSPTRGETQYF
DNA: TGTGCCAGCAGCCCCACTAGAGGAGAGACCCAGTACTTC

D: TRBD2
J: TRBJ2-5
length: 13
V: TRBV5-5
size: .
CDR3: CASSSSGGETQYF
DNA: TGTGCCAGCAGCTCTAGCGGCGGGGAGACCCAGTACTTC

D: .
J: TRBJ1-1
length: 11
V: TRBV20-1
size: .
CDR3: CSARESTEAFF
DNA: TGCAGTGCTAGAGAGAGTACTGAAGCTTTCTTT

D: .
J: TRBJ2-5
length: 15
V: TRBV2
size: .
CDR3: CASSDPAGKQETQYF
DNA: TGTGCCAGCAGTGATCCCGCGGGGAAACAAGAGACCCAGTACTTC

D: .
J: TRBJ2-7
length: 15
V: TRBV4-2
size: few
CDR3: CASSQDEGGTYEQYF
DNA: TGTGCCAGCAGCCAAGACGAGGGGGGGACCTACGAGCAGTACTTC

D: .
J: TRBJ1-5
length: 13
V: TRBV6-5
size: .
CDR3: CASRDSFNQPQHF
DNA: TGTGCCAGCAGAGACAGCTTCAATCAGCCCCAGCATTTT

D: .
J: TRBJ1-1
length: 14
V: TRBV19
size: .
CDR3: CARARVPMNTEAFF
DNA: TGTGCCAGGGCCAGGGTCCCGATGAACACTGAAGCTTTCTTT

D: TRBD1
J: TRBJ1-1
length: 12
V: TRBV28
size: .
CDR3: CASSLYTGAAFF
DNA: TGTGCCAGCAGCCTATATACAGGGGCAGCTTTCTTT

D: .
J: TRBJ2-3
length: 14
V: TRBV5-1
size: .
CDR3: CASSWTGSTDTQYF
DNA: TGCGCCAGCAGCTGGACGGGAAGCACAGATACGCAGTATTTT

D: TRBD1
J: TRBJ2-4
length: 16
V: TRBV6-6
size: .
CDR3: CASSYSIHGTANIQYF
DNA: TGTGCCAGCAGTTACTCGATCCATGGGACAGCGAACATTCAGTACTTC

D: .
J: TRBJ1-1
length: 15
V: TRBV27
size: .
CDR3: CASLPTRGVNTEAFF
DNA: TGTGCCAGCTTGCCCACCCGGGGTGTGAACACTGAAGCTTTCTTT

D: .
J: TRBJ1-6
length: 18
V: TRBV2
size: .
CDR3: CASSAPGLLPGGASPLHF
DNA: TGTGCCAGCAGTGCCCCAGGCCTACTACCCGGGGGGGCTTCACCCCTCCACTTT